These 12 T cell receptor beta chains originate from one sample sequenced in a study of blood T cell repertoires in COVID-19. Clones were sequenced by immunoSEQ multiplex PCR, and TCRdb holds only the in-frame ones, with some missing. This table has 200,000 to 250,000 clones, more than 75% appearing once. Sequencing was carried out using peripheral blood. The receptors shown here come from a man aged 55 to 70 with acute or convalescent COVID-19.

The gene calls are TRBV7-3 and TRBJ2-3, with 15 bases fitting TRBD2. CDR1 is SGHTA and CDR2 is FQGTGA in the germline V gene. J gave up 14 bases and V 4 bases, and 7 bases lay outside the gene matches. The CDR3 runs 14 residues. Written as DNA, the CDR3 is TGTGCCAGCAGCTCCGGACTAGCGGGGGGGCAGATGTATTTT. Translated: CASSSGLAGGQMYF.

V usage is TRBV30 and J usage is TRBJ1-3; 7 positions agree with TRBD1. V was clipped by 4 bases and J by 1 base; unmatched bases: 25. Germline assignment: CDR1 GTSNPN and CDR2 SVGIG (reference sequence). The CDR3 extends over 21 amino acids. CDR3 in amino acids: CAWTNSGTVYQFPQSGNTIYF. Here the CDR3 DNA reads TGTGCCTGGACCAACTCCGGGACAGTGTACCAATTCCCACAGTCTGGAAACACCATATATTTT.

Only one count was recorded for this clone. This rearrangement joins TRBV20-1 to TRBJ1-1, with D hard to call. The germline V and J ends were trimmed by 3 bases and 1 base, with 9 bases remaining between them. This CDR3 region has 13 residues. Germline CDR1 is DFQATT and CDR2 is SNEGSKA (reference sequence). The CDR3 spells CSASFGRNTEAFF. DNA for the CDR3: TGCAGTGCTAGTTTTGGCAGGAACACTGAAGCTTTCTTT.

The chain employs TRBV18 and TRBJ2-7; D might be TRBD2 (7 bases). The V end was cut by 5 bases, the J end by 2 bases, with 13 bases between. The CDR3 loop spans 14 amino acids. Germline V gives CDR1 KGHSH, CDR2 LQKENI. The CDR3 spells CASSGIGGAYEQYF. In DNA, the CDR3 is TGTGCCAGCTCAGGTATAGGGGGGGCCTACGAGCAGTACTTC.

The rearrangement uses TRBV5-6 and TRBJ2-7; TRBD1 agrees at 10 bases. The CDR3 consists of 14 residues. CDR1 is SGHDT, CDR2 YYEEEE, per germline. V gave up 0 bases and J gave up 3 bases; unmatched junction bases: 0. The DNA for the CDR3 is TGTGCCAGCAGCTTGGGGACAGGGGGCTACGAGCAGTACTTC. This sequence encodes CASSLGTGGYEQYF.

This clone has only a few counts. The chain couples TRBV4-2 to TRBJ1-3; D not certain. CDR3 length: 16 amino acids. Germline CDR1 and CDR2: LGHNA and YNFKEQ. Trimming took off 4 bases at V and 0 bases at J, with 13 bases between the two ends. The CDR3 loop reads CASSRGREDSGNTIYF. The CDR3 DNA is TGTGCCAGCAGCCGCGGACGGGAGGACTCTGGAAACACCATATATTTT.

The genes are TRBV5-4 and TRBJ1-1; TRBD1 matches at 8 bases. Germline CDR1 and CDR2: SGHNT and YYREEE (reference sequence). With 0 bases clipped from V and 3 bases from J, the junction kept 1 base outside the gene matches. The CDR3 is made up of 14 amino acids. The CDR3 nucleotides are TGTGCCAGCAGCTTGGGACAGGGGTACACTGAAGCTTTCTTT. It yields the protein CASSLGQGYTEAFF.

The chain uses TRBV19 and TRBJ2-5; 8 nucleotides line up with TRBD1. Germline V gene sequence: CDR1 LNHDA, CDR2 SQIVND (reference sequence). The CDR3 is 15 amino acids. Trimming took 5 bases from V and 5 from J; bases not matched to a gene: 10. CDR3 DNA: TGTGCCAGTAGTCCCCGCCCGGACAGGGAGGAGACCCAGTACTTC. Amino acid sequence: CASSPRPDREETQYF.

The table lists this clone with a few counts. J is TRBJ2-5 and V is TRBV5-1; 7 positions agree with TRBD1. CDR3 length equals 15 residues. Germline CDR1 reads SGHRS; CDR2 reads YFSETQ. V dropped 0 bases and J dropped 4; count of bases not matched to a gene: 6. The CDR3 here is CASSLGKGASETQYF. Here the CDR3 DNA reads TGCGCCAGCAGCTTGGGAAAGGGGGCTTCAGAGACCCAGTACTTC.

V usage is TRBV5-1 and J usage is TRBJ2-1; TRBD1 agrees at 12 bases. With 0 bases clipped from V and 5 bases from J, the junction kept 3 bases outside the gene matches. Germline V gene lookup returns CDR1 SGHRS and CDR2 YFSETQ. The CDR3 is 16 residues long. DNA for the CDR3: TGCGCCAGCAGCTTGGGGGGACAGGGGGCGGACAATGAGCAGTTCTTC. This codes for CASSLGGQGADNEQFF.

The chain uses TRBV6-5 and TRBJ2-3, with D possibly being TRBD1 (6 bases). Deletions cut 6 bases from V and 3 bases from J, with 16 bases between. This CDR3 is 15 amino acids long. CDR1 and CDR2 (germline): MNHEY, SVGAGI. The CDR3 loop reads CASRVTGTGTDTQYF. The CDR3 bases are TGTGCCAGCAGGGTTACAGGGACGGGTACAGATACGCAGTATTTT.

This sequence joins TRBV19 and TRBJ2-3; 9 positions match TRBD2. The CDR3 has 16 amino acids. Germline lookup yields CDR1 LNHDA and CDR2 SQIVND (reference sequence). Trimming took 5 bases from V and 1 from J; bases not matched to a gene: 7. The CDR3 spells CASSSPLAGRTDTQYF. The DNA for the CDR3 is TGTGCCAGTAGTTCCCCGCTAGCGGGGCGCACAGATACGCAGTATTTT.